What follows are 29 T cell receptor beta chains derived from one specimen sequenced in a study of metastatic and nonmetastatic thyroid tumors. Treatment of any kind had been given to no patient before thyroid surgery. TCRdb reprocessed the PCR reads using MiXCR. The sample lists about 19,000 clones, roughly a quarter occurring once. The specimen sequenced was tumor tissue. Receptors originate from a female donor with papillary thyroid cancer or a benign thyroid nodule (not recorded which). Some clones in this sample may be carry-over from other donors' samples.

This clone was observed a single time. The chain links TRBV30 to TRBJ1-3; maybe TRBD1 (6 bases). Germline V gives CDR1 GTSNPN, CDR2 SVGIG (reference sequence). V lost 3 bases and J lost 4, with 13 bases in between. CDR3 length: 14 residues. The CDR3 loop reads CAWSPQGLGNTIYF. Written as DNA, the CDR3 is TGTGCCTGGAGCCCCCAGGGGCTCGGAAACACCATATATTTT. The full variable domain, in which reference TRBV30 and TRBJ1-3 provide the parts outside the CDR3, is SQTIHQWPATLVQPVGSPLSLECTVEGTSNPNLYWYRQAAGRGLQLLFYSVGIGQISSEVPQNLSASRPQDRQFILSSKKLLLSDSGFYLCAWSPQGLGNTIYFGEGSWLTVV.

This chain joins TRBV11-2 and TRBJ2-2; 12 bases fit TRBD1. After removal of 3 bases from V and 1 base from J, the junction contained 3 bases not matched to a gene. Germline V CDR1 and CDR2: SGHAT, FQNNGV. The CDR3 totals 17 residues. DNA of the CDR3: TGTGCCAGCAGCTTGGGACAGGGGGCATTGAACACCGGGGAGCTGTTTTTT. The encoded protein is CASSLGQGALNTGELFF.

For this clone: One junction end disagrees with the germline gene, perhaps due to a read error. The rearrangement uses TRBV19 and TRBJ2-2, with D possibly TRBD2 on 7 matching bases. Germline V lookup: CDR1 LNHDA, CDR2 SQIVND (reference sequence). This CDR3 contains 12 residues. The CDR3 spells CAGMGGGGELLF. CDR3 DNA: TGTGCCGGAATGGGAGGGGGTGGGGAGCTTCTTTTT.

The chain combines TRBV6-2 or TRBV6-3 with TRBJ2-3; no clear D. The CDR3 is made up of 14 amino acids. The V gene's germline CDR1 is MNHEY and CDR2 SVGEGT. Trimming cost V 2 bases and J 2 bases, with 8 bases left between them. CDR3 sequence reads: CASSYLGPTDTQYF. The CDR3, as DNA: TGTGCCAGCAGTTACCTCGGACCCACAGATACGCAGTATTTT.

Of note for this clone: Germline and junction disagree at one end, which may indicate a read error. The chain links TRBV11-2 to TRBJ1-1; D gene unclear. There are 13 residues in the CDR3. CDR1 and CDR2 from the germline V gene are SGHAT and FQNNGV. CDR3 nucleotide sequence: TGTGCCAGCAGCTTTTTGAGGGCATCTGAAGATTTCTTT. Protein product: CASSFLRASEDFF.

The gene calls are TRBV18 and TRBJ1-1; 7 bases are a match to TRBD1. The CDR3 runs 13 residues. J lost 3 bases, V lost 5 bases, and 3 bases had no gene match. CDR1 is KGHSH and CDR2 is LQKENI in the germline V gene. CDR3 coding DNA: TGTGCCAGCTCAATTACAGGGGACACTGAAGCTTTCTTT. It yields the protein CASSITGDTEAFF.

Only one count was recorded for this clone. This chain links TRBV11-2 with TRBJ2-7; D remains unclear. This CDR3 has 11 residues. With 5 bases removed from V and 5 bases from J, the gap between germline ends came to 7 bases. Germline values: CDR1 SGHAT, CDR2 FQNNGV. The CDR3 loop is CASSLSDEQYF. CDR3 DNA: TGTGCCAGCAGCCTGTCGGACGAGCAGTACTTC.

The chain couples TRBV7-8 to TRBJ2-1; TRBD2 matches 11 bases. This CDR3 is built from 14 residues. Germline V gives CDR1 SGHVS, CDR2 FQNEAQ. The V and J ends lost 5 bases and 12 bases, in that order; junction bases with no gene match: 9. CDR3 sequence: CASSPAGTSGPQFF. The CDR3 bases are TGTGCCAGCAGCCCAGCCGGGACTAGCGGCCCGCAGTTCTTC.

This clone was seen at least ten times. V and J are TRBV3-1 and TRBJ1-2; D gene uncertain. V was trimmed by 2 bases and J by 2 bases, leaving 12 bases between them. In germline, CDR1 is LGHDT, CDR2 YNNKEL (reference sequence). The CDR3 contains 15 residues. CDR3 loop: CASSQLSASNYGYTF. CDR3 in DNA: TGTGCCAGCAGCCAATTAAGTGCCAGCAACTATGGCTACACCTTC.

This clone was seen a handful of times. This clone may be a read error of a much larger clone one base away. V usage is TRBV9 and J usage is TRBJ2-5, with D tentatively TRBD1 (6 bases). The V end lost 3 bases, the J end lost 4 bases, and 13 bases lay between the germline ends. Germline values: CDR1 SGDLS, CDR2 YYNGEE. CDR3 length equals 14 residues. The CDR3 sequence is CASSEEDSSETQYF. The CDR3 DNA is TGTGCCAGCAGCGAGGAGGACAGTTCAGAGACCCAGTACTTC.

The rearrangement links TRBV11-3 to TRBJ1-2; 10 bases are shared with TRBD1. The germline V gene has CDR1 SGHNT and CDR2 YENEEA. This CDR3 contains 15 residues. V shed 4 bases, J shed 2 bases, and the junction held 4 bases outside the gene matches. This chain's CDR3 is CASSSGQGFNYGYTF. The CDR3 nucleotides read TGTGCCAGCAGCTCGGGACAGGGGTTCAACTATGGCTACACCTTC.

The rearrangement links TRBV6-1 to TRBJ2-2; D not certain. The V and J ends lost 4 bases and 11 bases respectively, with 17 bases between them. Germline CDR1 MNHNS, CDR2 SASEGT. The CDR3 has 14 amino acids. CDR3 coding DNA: TGTGCCAGCAGTGGTGGGATACACATCGGTGAGCTGTTTTTT. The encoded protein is CASSGGIHIGELFF.

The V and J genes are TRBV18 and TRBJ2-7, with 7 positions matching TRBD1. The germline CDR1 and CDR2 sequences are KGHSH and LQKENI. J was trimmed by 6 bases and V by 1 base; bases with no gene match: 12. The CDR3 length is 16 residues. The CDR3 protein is CASSPHPARQGIEQYF. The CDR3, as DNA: TGTGCCAGCTCACCACACCCAGCTCGACAGGGCATCGAGCAGTACTTC.

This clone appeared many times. CDR3 DNA: TGTGCCAGCAGTACTCGATACAGGGGGCCCACGTCCGGACTCCCCAGGGAGACCCAGTACTTC. Amino acid sequence: CASSTRYRGPTSGLPRETQYF. The chain has TRBV6-2 or TRBV6-3 and TRBJ2-5; TRBD1 matches at 9 bases. This CDR3 contains 21 residues. Trimming at V came to 5 bases and at J to 5 bases, leaving 27 bases not matched to a gene. CDR1 is MNHEY, CDR2 SVGEGT, per germline.

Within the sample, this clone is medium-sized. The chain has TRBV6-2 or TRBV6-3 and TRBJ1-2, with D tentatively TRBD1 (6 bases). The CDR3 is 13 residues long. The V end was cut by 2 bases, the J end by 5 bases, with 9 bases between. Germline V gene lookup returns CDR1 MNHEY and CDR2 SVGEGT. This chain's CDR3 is CASSYGGPYGYTF. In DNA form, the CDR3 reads TGTGCCAGCAGTTACGGGGGCCCGTATGGCTACACCTTC.

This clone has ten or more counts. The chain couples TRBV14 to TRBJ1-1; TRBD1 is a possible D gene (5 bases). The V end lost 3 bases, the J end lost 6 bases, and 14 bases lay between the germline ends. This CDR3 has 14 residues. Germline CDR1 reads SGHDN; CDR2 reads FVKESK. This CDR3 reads CASSQELRGPEAFF. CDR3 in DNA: TGTGCCAGCAGCCAGGAGCTGAGGGGACCTGAAGCTTTCTTT.

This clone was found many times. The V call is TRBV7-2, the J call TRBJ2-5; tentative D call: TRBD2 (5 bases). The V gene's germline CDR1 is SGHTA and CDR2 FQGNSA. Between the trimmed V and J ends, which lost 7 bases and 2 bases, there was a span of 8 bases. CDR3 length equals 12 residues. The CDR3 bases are TGTGCCAGCACTTCGGGGCAAGAGACCCAGTACTTC. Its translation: CASTSGQETQYF.

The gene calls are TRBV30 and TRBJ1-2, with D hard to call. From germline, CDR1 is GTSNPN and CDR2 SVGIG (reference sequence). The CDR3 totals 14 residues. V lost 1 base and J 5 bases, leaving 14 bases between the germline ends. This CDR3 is CAWSDRALIYGYTF. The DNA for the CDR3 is TGTGCCTGGAGTGACCGGGCCCTTATTTATGGCTACACCTTC.

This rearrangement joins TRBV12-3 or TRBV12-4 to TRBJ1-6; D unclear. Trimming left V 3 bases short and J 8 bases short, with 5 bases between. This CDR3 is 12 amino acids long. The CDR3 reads CASSLADSPLHF. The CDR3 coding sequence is TGTGCCAGCAGTTTGGCGGATTCACCCCTCCACTTT.

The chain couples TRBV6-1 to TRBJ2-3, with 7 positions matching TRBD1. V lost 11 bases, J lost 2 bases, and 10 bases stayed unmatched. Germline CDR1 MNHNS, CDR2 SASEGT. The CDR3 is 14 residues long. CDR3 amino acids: CASRGTSDTDTQYF. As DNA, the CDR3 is TGTGCCTCCAGGGGGACCTCAGACACAGATACGCAGTATTTT.

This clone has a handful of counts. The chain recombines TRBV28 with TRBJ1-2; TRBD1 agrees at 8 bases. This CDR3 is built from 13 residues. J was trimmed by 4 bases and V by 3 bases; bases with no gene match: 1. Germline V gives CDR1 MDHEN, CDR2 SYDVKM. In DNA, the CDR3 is TGTGCCAGCAGTTTCGGGACAGGCTATGGCTACACCTTC. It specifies CASSFGTGYGYTF.

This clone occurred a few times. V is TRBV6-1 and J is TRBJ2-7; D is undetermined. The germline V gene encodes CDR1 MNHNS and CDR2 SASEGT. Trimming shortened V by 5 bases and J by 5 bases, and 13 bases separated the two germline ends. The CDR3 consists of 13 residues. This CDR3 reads CASSLVAGDEQYF. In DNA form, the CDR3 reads TGTGCCAGCAGTTTAGTGGCTGGCGACGAGCAGTACTTC.

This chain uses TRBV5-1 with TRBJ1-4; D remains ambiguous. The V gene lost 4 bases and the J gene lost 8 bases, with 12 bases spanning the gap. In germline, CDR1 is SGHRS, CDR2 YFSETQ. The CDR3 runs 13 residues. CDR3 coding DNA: TGCGCCAGCAGCGCGACCCAGCCCGAAAAACTGTTTTTT. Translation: CASSATQPEKLFF. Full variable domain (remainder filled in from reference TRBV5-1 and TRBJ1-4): KAGVTQTPRYLIKTRGQQVTLSCSPISGHRSVSWYQQTPGQGLQFLFEYFSETQRNKGNFPGRFSGRQFSNSRSEMNVSTLELGDSALYLCASSATQPEKLFFGSGTQLSVL.

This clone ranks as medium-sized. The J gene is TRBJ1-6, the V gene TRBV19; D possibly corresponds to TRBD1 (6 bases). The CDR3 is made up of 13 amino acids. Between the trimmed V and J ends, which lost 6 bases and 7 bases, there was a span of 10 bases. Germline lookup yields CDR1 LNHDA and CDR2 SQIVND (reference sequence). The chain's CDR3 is CASSGQLNSPLHF. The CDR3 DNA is TGTGCCAGTAGCGGACAGTTGAATTCACCCCTCCACTTT.

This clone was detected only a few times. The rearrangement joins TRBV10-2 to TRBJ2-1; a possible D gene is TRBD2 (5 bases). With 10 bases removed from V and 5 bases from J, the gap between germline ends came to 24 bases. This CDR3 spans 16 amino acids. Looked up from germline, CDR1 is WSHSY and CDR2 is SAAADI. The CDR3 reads CATPPWSLAVDNEQFF. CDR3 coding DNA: TGCGCCACCCCGCCCTGGAGTCTAGCAGTCGACAATGAGCAGTTCTTC.

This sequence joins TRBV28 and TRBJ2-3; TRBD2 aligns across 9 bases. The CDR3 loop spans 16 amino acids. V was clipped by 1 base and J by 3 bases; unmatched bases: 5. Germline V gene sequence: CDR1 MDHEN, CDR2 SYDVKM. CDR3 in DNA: TGTGCCAGCAGTTTATTTAGCGGGAGTAAGACAGATACGCAGTATTTT. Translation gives CASSLFSGSKTDTQYF.

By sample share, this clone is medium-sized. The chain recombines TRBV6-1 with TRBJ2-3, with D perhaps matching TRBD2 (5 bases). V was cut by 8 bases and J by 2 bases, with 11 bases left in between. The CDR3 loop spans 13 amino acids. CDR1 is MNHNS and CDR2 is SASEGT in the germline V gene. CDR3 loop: CASAGPDTDTQYF. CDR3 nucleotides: TGTGCCAGCGCGGGTCCCGACACAGATACGCAGTATTTT.

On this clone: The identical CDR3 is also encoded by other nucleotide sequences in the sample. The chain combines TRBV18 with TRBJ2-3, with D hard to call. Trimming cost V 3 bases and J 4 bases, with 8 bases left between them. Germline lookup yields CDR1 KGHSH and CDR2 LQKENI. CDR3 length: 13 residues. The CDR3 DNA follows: TGTGCCAGCTCACCCCGTCTCGCAGATACGCAGTATTTT. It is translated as CASSPRLADTQYF.

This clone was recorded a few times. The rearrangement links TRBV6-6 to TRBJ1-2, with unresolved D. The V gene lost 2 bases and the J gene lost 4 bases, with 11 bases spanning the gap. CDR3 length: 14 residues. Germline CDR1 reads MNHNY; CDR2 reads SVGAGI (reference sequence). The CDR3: CASSYADMGYGYTF. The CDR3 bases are TGTGCCAGCAGTTACGCGGATATGGGCTATGGCTACACCTTC.